Listed below are T cell receptor beta chains from one sample, sequenced in a study of cytomegalovirus exposure and HLA in healthy donors. Here immunoSEQ multiplex PCR was the method, and the copy in TCRdb shows in-frame clones only, minus some. This sample yields about 150,000 clones, of which roughly 85% are seen a single time; 6.5% belongs to the top ten. Sequencing was performed on PBMCs. The receptors come from a man aged 40-55 years in good health and CMV-seropositive. The CDR3 runs from the conserved cysteine through the conserved F or W. Each record gives: CDR3 protein, J gene, V gene.

cdr3_aa: CASSLQGSGGYTF; j_call: TRBJ1-2; v_call: TRBV5-4
cdr3_aa: CATSRDLGSSYNEQFF; j_call: TRBJ2-1; v_call: TRBV15
cdr3_aa: CASSASTGGREKLFF; j_call: TRBJ1-4; v_call: TRBV6-1
cdr3_aa: CASSPPEGTPLIHRGVFF; j_call: TRBJ2-1; v_call: TRBV18
cdr3_aa: CASSLGQGNGYTF; j_call: TRBJ1-2; v_call: TRBV18
cdr3_aa: CASSQEVAGGTDTQYF; j_call: TRBJ2-3; v_call: TRBV4-2
cdr3_aa: CASSIMQTNEKLFF; j_call: TRBJ1-4; v_call: TRBV15
cdr3_aa: CASSLSRANTEAFF; j_call: TRBJ1-1; v_call: TRBV11-3
cdr3_aa: CASSTTGVGEQYF; j_call: TRBJ2-7; v_call: TRBV19
cdr3_aa: CSSSLGTLDIQYF; j_call: TRBJ2-4; v_call: TRBV7-9
cdr3_aa: CASSLGLAGGLCFF; j_call: TRBJ2-1; v_call: TRBV7-9
cdr3_aa: CASSLAGEAYEQYF; j_call: TRBJ2-7; v_call: TRBV11-1
cdr3_aa: CASSSGLAGPRGQFF; j_call: TRBJ2-1; v_call: TRBV7-2
cdr3_aa: CASKKALTGSYEQYF; j_call: TRBJ2-7; v_call: TRBV7-9
cdr3_aa: CASSSMGQVNQPQHF; j_call: TRBJ1-5; v_call: TRBV5-1
cdr3_aa: CASSPGASNEKLFF; j_call: TRBJ1-4; v_call: TRBV6-1
cdr3_aa: CASSILGTGVGNEQFF; j_call: TRBJ2-1; v_call: TRBV5-1
cdr3_aa: CASSHGGQGTFGELFF; j_call: TRBJ2-2; v_call: TRBV5-1